The 10 T cell receptor beta chains presented below share a single source sample, sequenced in a study of shared clonotypes between healthy human individuals (dated by TCRdb to the early 2020s). The method was the immunoSEQ multiplex PCR assay. This is the immuneACCESS table as TCRdb keeps it, with only in-frame sequences that have V and J called. A part of the clones is gone; compared with another copy, unresolved V genes explain less than half, and the rest is unexplained. Recorded for this sample are 1.5 million to 2.5 million clones; roughly 94% of them occurred a single time. The ten biggest clones cover less than 1.5% of the sample. CD8 naive samples were CD45RO-negative cells positively selected for CCR7, giving a CD45RA+CCR7+ population that excluded TemRA cells. Sequenced input: naive CD8+ T cells sorted from blood. The cell subset or site label for this specimen denotes: CD45RA+CCR7+. The receptors here all came from a young man in good health.

The gene calls are TRBV10-3 and TRBJ2-7; D is possibly TRBD1 (5 bases). With 0 bases removed from V and 1 base from J, the gap between germline ends came to 16 bases. CDR1 is ENHRY and CDR2 is SYGVKD in the germline V gene. CDR3 length equals 17 residues. The CDR3 sequence is CAISESPDTRGSYEQYF. CDR3 sequence (DNA): TGTGCCATCAGTGAGTCCCCGGACACCAGAGGTTCCTACGAGCAGTACTTC.

This rearrangement joins TRBV4-1 to TRBJ2-5, with 8 bases aligning to TRBD1. V lost 5 bases and J lost 4; bases outside the gene matches: 6. Germline V gives CDR1 MGHRA, CDR2 YSYEKL. This CDR3 comprises 14 residues. For the CDR3, the DNA is TGCGCCAGCAGCTCTGGACAGGGACCAGAGACCCAGTACTTC. This encodes CASSSGQGPETQYF.

J is TRBJ2-7 and V is TRBV4-3; D call uncertain. Germline values: CDR1 LGHNA, CDR2 YSLEER. The CDR3 runs to 15 residues. Trimming stripped 0 bases from V and 3 bases from J, with 12 bases between. The CDR3 sequence is CASSQDVGPYYEQYF. CDR3 DNA sequence: TGCGCCAGCAGCCAAGATGTAGGGCCCTACTACGAGCAGTACTTC.

J is TRBJ2-5 and V is TRBV2; TRBD1 or TRBD2 may be the D gene (5 bases each). V dropped 8 bases and J dropped 5 bases, with 15 bases sitting between them. The germline CDR1 and CDR2 sequences are SNHLY and FYNNEI. This CDR3 contains 13 residues. CDR3 DNA: TGTGCCAGCGGGACGGGGCTGGCGGAGACCCAGTACTTC. Translation: CASGTGLAETQYF.

V is TRBV7-9 and J is TRBJ1-5; D is perhaps TRBD1 (6 bases). Germline V gives CDR1 SEHNR, CDR2 FQNEAQ (reference sequence). The CDR3 is 17 amino acids. Trimming took 0 bases from V and 4 from J, leaving 16 bases between them. The CDR3 sequence is CASSLAAIGGANQPQHF. CDR3 in DNA: TGTGCCAGCAGCTTAGCGGCGATCGGGGGGGCGAATCAGCCCCAGCATTTT.

V is TRBV7-9 and J is TRBJ2-1, with D tentatively TRBD1 (6 bases). The CDR3 has 16 amino acids. V lost 5 bases and J lost 1, with 15 bases in between. Germline CDR1 and CDR2: SEHNR and FQNEAQ (reference sequence). The CDR3 loop reads CASSTLGGWSYNEQFF. Here the CDR3 DNA reads TGTGCCAGCAGCACTCTAGGGGGTTGGTCCTACAATGAGCAGTTCTTC.

The rearrangement joins TRBV9 to TRBJ1-1; the D is unclear. The germline V and J ends were trimmed by 4 bases and 8 bases, with 15 bases remaining between them. Germline V CDR1 and CDR2: SGDLS, YYNGEE. The CDR3 loop spans 13 amino acids. For the CDR3, the DNA is TGTGCCAGCAGCCCAGGACCGGCCCAAGAAGCTTTCTTT. It specifies CASSPGPAQEAFF.

This chain connects TRBV30 to TRBJ2-1, with no clear D. V was cut by 0 bases and J by 0 bases, with 6 bases left in between. The CDR3 runs 14 residues. Germline assignment: CDR1 GTSNPN and CDR2 SVGIG (reference sequence). Written as DNA, the CDR3 is TGTGCCTGGAGTGTAGGGTTCTCCTACAATGAGCAGTTCTTC. Amino acid sequence: CAWSVGFSYNEQFF.

The chain combines TRBV6-1 with TRBJ2-1, with D perhaps TRBD1 (5 bases). The germline V gene has CDR1 MNHNS and CDR2 SASEGT. Trimming pared 2 bases from V and 5 bases from J, leaving 19 bases between. The CDR3 runs 17 residues. The chain's CDR3 is CASSELLSGSANNEQFF. In DNA, the CDR3 is TGTGCCAGCAGTGAATTGCTGTCAGGGTCTGCGAACAATGAGCAGTTCTTC.

The CDR3, as DNA: TGTGCCAGCAGCTTAGGGGCTAGCGTTGTTCCAGATACGCAGTATTTT. This sequence encodes CASSLGASVVPDTQYF. The V call is TRBV7-8, the J call TRBJ2-3; D is perhaps TRBD2 (6 bases). CDR1 is SGHVS, CDR2 FQNEAQ, per germline. The CDR3 totals 16 residues. The germline V and J ends were trimmed by 1 base and 4 bases, with 15 bases remaining between them.